The rows below give T cell receptor beta chains drawn from one sample of a study of CD8 T cells in ankylosing spondylitis. Each CDR3 protein gets one entry after TCRdb re-called the 5' RACE reads with MiXCR. The sample has some 240,000 distinct CDR3 sequences; 15% to 20% are singletons. Material: blood, either unsorted or a sorted T cell fraction (not recorded which). These receptors were obtained from a male donor with ankylosing spondylitis or in good health (not recorded which). Each CDR3 is given with its conserved first and last residue. The order of the fields is J gene, clone size, V gene, CDR3 protein. Rows give clone size only sometimes, using once, few, many, or a class for an expanded clone.

>TRBJ2-1|-|TRBV4-1
CASSPETDEQFF
>TRBJ2-1|-|TRBV10-3
CAITEGQGIYNEQFF
>TRBJ1-4|few|TRBV5-1
CASSWETVSDEKLFF
>TRBJ2-7|-|TRBV29-1
CSVGGRGQYEQYF
>TRBJ1-6|many|TRBV28
CASSLFGTAHNSPLHF
>TRBJ2-7|many|TRBV4-3
CASSDIPGGNEQYF
>TRBJ2-7|many|TRBV12-3/TRBV12-4
CASSPDYEQYF
>TRBJ2-3|few|TRBV12-3/TRBV12-4
CASSFRGYTDTQYF
>TRBJ2-2|-|TRBV5-8
CASSSPGGAGELFF
>TRBJ1-3|few|TRBV3-1
CASSSDRSSGNTIYF
>TRBJ2-7|-|TRBV10-3
CAISDIGQPTYEQYF
>TRBJ2-2|many|TRBV6-5
CASSYAAGELFF
>TRBJ1-1|many|TRBV5-1
CASSAEAGINTEAFF
>TRBJ1-2|-|TRBV12-3/TRBV12-4
CASSHGWTSDYGYTF
>TRBJ2-1|many|TRBV6-2/TRBV6-3
CASSTPYSSYNEQFF
>TRBJ2-1|many|TRBV28
CASLIGNEQFF
>TRBJ1-4|-|TRBV29-1
CSVGTALGIELFF
>TRBJ2-1|-|TRBV20-1
CSAREPGQAYNEQFF
>TRBJ2-2|-|TRBV6-1
CASSSVGAVWELFF
>TRBJ2-7|-|TRBV7-2
CASSLGDSMIYEQYF
>TRBJ2-2|few|TRBV9
CASSARQSGNTGELFF
>TRBJ2-1|few|TRBV24-1
CATSEGGLEIRNEQFF
>TRBJ2-6|few|TRBV28
CASSLWAGPSGANVLTF
>TRBJ1-1|few|TRBV27
CASIGGGMGNTEAFF
>TRBJ2-7|-|TRBV9
CASSAGDRSPYEQYF
>TRBJ2-3|few|TRBV18
CASSPPSETQYF
>TRBJ2-1|-|TRBV4-1
CASSQGQGYNEQFF
>TRBJ2-7|few|TRBV10-3
CAISGGVGVPSREQYF
>TRBJ2-3|few|TRBV10-2
CASRVILAGVNTQYF
>TRBJ2-7|-|TRBV7-9
CASSDPGRRDEQYF
>TRBJ2-2|few|TRBV29-1
CTTLAGEGTGELFF
>TRBJ2-5|few|TRBV7-9
CASSLGGTETQYF
>TRBJ2-5|few|TRBV7-9
CASSLFLQGVIETQYF
>TRBJ2-2|few|TRBV2
CARETENTGELFF
>TRBJ2-2|-|TRBV19
CASSIGSRDRGPTGELFF
>TRBJ2-3|few|TRBV29-1
CSVEEGAVTSTDTQYF
>TRBJ2-7|-|TRBV11-2
CASSFGTSGYEQYF
>TRBJ2-7|few|TRBV7-9
CASIGGSMDEQYF
>TRBJ2-1|many|TRBV27
CASTSTSGNNGEQFF